These 30 T cell receptor beta chains came from one sample sequenced in a study of shared clonotypes between healthy human individuals (dated by TCRdb to the early 2020s). CD8 naive samples consisted of CD45RO-negative cells that were positively selected for CCR7, yielding a CD45RA+CCR7+ population without TemRA cells. Library preparation employed the immunoSEQ multiplex PCR assay. Entries here come from immuneACCESS through TCRdb and include only in-frame sequences with V and J called. Some clones fail to appear in such tables; in the studies checked, an unresolved V gene covers under half of the shortfall, and the cause of the remainder is unknown. This sample holds around 2.1 million clones; just over 90% were observed only once. The biggest ten clones account for under 2% of the sample. Sequenced material: naive CD8+ T cells from PBMCs. The intended sense of this specimen's cell subset or site label: CD45RA+CCR7+. The source of these receptors is a young man in good health. Some clones in this sample may be carry-over from other donors' samples.

This sequence joins TRBV28 and TRBJ1-1; D may be TRBD1 (6 bases). The germline V and J ends were trimmed by 1 base and 0 bases, with 12 bases remaining between them. CDR3 size: 16 residues. CDR1 and CDR2 (germline): MDHEN, SYDVKM. Here the CDR3 DNA reads TGTGCCAGCAGTTTATACCCAGGGGCGATGAACACTGAAGCTTTCTTT. Protein product: CASSLYPGAMNTEAFF.

V and J are TRBV9 and TRBJ2-2; perhaps TRBD2 as D (6 bases). The CDR3 is made up of 17 amino acids. CDR1 is SGDLS and CDR2 is YYNGEE in the germline V gene. Deletions cut 2 bases from V and 3 bases from J, with 17 bases between. The CDR3 here is CASSVPMAGTDTGELFF. As DNA, the CDR3 is TGTGCCAGCAGCGTTCCCATGGCGGGAACGGACACCGGGGAGCTGTTTTTT.

This clone was detected once. This chain connects TRBV15 to TRBJ1-2; TRBD1 is a possible D gene (6 bases). Trimming shortened V by 0 bases and J by 5 bases, and 13 bases separated the two germline ends. CDR3 length: 15 residues. Germline V lookup: CDR1 LNHNV, CDR2 YYDKDF (reference sequence). CDR3 amino acids: CATSRDREGHYGYTF. In nucleotides, the CDR3 is TGTGCCACCAGCAGAGATCGGGAGGGACATTATGGCTACACCTTC.

The chain employs TRBV29-1 and TRBJ1-2, with TRBD1 matching 7 bases. Germline V gene sequence: CDR1 SQVTM, CDR2 ANQGSEA. The CDR3 contains 15 residues. J gave up 3 bases and V 3 bases, and 10 bases lay outside the gene matches. CDR3 in amino acids: CSVEVGQPSYYGYTF. CDR3 DNA: TGCAGCGTTGAGGTGGGACAGCCGTCGTACTATGGCTACACCTTC.

This clone showed up just a few times. J is TRBJ1-2 and V is TRBV19; D may be TRBD1 (6 bases). V was pared by 5 bases and J by 6 bases, with 19 bases between. The CDR3 spans 15 residues. CDR1 and CDR2 from the germline V gene are LNHDA and SQIVND (reference sequence). The CDR3 DNA follows: TGTGCCAGTAGTGAATTCGGGGGGCCCGGCCATGGCTACACCTTC. It codes for CASSEFGGPGHGYTF. Full variable domain (outside the CDR3, taken from reference TRBV19 and TRBJ1-2): DGGITQSPKYLFRKEGQNVTLSCEQNLNHDAMYWYRQDPGQGLRLIYYSQIVNDFQKGDIAEGYSVSREKKESFPLTVTSAQKNPTAFYLCASSEFGGPGHGYTFGSGTRLTVV.

The J gene is TRBJ2-2, the V gene TRBV28; D is ambiguous. The CDR3 contains 14 residues. CDR1 is MDHEN and CDR2 is SYDVKM in the germline V gene. Trimming cost V 5 bases and J 7 bases, with 14 bases left between them. The CDR3 bases are TGTGCCAGCAGTATTGTAGATTGGGTCGGGGAGCTGTTTTTT. Its translation is CASSIVDWVGELFF.

The chain combines TRBV7-9 with TRBJ2-1; 7 bases map to TRBD2. V shed 5 bases, J shed 2 bases, and the junction held 9 bases outside the gene matches. Germline CDR1 is SEHNR and CDR2 is FQNEAQ (reference sequence). The CDR3 length is 16 residues. The CDR3 reads CASSPAGPRPYNEQFF. The CDR3 coding sequence is TGTGCCAGCAGCCCAGCGGGACCCCGTCCCTACAATGAGCAGTTCTTC.

The chain has TRBV9 and TRBJ2-6, with no clear D. Looked up from germline, CDR1 is SGDLS and CDR2 is YYNGEE. Trimming left V 2 bases short and J 0 bases short, with 9 bases between. CDR3 length: 16 amino acids. This CDR3 is CASSVTPSSGANVLTF. The DNA of the CDR3 is TGTGCCAGCAGCGTCACACCAAGCTCTGGGGCCAACGTCCTGACTTTC. The variable domain in full, completed from reference TRBV9 and TRBJ2-6, reads DSGVTQTPKHLITATGQRVTLRCSPRSGDLSVYWYQQSLDQGLQFLIQYYNGEERAKGNILERFSAQQFPDLHSELNLSSLELGDSALYFCASSVTPSSGANVLTFGAGSRLTVL.

This chain joins TRBV7-3 and TRBJ2-2; TRBD2 matches at 12 bases. Germline values: CDR1 SGHTA, CDR2 FQGTGA. V was clipped by 4 bases and J by 4 bases; unmatched bases: 4. There are 16 residues in the CDR3. This CDR3 reads CASSWTSGDPTGELFF. The CDR3 DNA reads as TGTGCCAGCAGCTGGACTAGCGGGGACCCCACCGGGGAGCTGTTTTTT.

This chain joins TRBV5-6 and TRBJ2-3; no reliable D call. Germline lookup yields CDR1 SGHDT and CDR2 YYEEEE. The CDR3 covers 14 residues. V lost 1 base and J 3 bases, leaving 9 bases between the germline ends. This chain's CDR3 is CASSLSVYTDTQYF. The CDR3 DNA is TGTGCCAGCAGCTTGTCGGTTTATACAGATACGCAGTATTTT.

The chain joins TRBV19 to TRBJ1-1; no definite D call. Germline V gives CDR1 LNHDA, CDR2 SQIVND (reference sequence). V gave up 7 bases and J gave up 0 bases, with 9 bases separating them. CDR3 length equals 13 residues. The DNA of the CDR3 is TGTGCCAGTATGAGGTCCCTGAACACTGAAGCTTTCTTT. The encoded protein is CASMRSLNTEAFF.

The CDR3 DNA sequence: TGTGCCAGCAGTTACGGAGGGGTTATCGATGAGCAGTTCTTC. It is translated as CASSYGGVIDEQFF. The chain recombines TRBV6-5 with TRBJ2-1; maybe TRBD2 (6 bases). The ends were cut back, 2 bases at V and 8 bases at J, with 13 bases in the middle. CDR3 size: 14 residues. Germline-derived CDR1 and CDR2 are MNHEY and SVGAGI.

The genes are TRBV2 and TRBJ1-5; D possibly corresponds to TRBD1 (5 bases). V was pared by 6 bases and J by 0 bases, with 9 bases between. Looked up from germline, CDR1 is SNHLY and CDR2 is FYNNEI. The CDR3 loop spans 14 amino acids. The CDR3 sequence is CASRVGVSNQPQHF. CDR3 DNA: TGTGCCAGCAGAGTAGGGGTTAGCAATCAGCCCCAGCATTTT.

V gene TRBV10-3 combines with J gene TRBJ2-5, with TRBD1 identical over 9 bases. From germline, CDR1 is ENHRY and CDR2 SYGVKD. The CDR3 is 12 amino acids. J was trimmed by 3 bases and V by 8 bases; bases with no gene match: 1. This CDR3 is CAIGTGKETQYF. The CDR3 DNA is TGTGCCATCGGGACAGGGAAAGAGACCCAGTACTTC.

The CDR3 region is CASSGEGGRNQPQHF. The CDR3 nucleotides read TGTGCCAGCAGCGGAGAAGGAGGCCGTAATCAGCCCCAGCATTTT. The chain recombines TRBV9 with TRBJ1-5; D is undetermined. V lost 3 bases, J lost 4 bases, and 14 bases lay in between. The CDR3 totals 15 residues. CDR1 and CDR2 from the germline V gene are SGDLS and YYNGEE.

This chain connects TRBV19 to TRBJ2-5; 13 bases fit TRBD2. This CDR3 contains 16 residues. The trim removed 5 bases at V and 4 bases at J, leaving 7 bases unmatched. The germline V gene encodes CDR1 LNHDA and CDR2 SQIVND (reference sequence). The CDR3 here is CASSFGLAGEVETQYF. CDR3 DNA sequence: TGTGCCAGTAGTTTCGGACTAGCGGGAGAGGTAGAGACCCAGTACTTC.

CDR3 DNA: TGTGCCAGCAGTTACGCCCCTTCTGGAAACACCATATATTTT. Protein product: CASSYAPSGNTIYF. The chain joins TRBV6-5 to TRBJ1-3, with D uncertain. Germline lookup yields CDR1 MNHEY and CDR2 SVGAGI. The ends were cut back, 2 bases at V and 1 base at J, with 6 bases in the middle. The CDR3 runs 14 residues.

CDR3 coding DNA: TGTGCCAGCAGTTACCGGAACCAAGAGACCCAGTACTTC. Translated: CASSYRNQETQYF. V and J are TRBV6-6 and TRBJ2-5; D not certain. Trimming left V 2 bases short and J 0 bases short, with 4 bases between. The CDR3 consists of 13 residues. Per germline, CDR1 MNHNY and CDR2 SVGAGI (reference sequence).

This chain uses TRBV28 with TRBJ2-2; the D gene could be TRBD1 or TRBD2 (5 bases each). The CDR3 runs to 16 residues. V was pared by 2 bases and J by 4 bases, with 14 bases between. Germline V gene lookup returns CDR1 MDHEN and CDR2 SYDVKM. The CDR3 DNA follows: TGTGCCAGCAGTTTACAACCTGGGACCGCCACCGGGGAGCTGTTTTTT. Translated: CASSLQPGTATGELFF.

V usage is TRBV30 and J usage is TRBJ1-2, with D hard to call. From germline, CDR1 is GTSNPN and CDR2 SVGIG (reference sequence). Trimming shortened V by 3 bases and J by 0 bases, and 11 bases separated the two germline ends. This CDR3 is 14 amino acids long. The CDR3 DNA is TGTGCCTGGAGCGCGGTGCCGGCTAACTATGGCTACACCTTC. Its protein is CAWSAVPANYGYTF.

The V call is TRBV12-5, the J call TRBJ2-1; 11 nucleotides agree with TRBD2. The CDR3 is 16 amino acids. CDR1 is LGHNT, CDR2 FRNRAP, per germline. With V trimmed by 3 bases and J by 5 bases, 6 bases remained unmatched. The CDR3 spells CASGFLGLAGDNEQFF. The DNA of the CDR3 is TGTGCTAGTGGTTTCCTCGGACTAGCGGGTGACAATGAGCAGTTCTTC.

Details on this clone: Other DNA sequences in this specimen translate into the identical CDR3. The rearrangement links TRBV5-1 to TRBJ2-7, with 9 bases aligning to TRBD1. The CDR3 sequence is 15 residues long. The germline V gene has CDR1 SGHRS and CDR2 YFSETQ. V lost 3 bases, J lost 0 bases, and 4 bases stayed unmatched. In nucleotides, the CDR3 is TGCGCCAGCAGCTCCGGGACAGGGCTCTCCTACGAGCAGTACTTC. Residues: CASSSGTGLSYEQYF.

The J gene is TRBJ2-2, the V gene TRBV5-1; TRBD2 aligns across 8 bases. CDR3 length: 14 residues. Looked up from germline, CDR1 is SGHRS and CDR2 is YFSETQ. The V gene end was trimmed by 7 bases and the J gene end by 3 bases; junction bases not matched to a gene: 5. The CDR3, as DNA: TGCGCCAGCCGGGAGGGGACTTACACCGGGGAGCTGTTTTTT. This gives the protein CASREGTYTGELFF.

The chain carries TRBV7-6 and TRBJ2-5; 12 bases are shared with TRBD1. This CDR3 is built from 15 residues. With V trimmed by 5 bases and J by 3 bases, 4 bases remained unmatched. Germline V gene lookup returns CDR1 SGHVS and CDR2 FNYEAQ. The CDR3 DNA sequence: TGTGCCAGCAGCCTTGGGACAGGGGGCGAAGAGACCCAGTACTTC. It specifies CASSLGTGGEETQYF.

The chain couples TRBV4-2 to TRBJ1-3; D ambiguous. Per the germline V gene, CDR1 is LGHNA and CDR2 is YNFKEQ. Trimming shortened V by 0 bases and J by 3 bases, and 0 bases separated the two germline ends. CDR3 length: 12 residues. CDR3 loop: CASSQDGNTIYF. In nucleotides, the CDR3 is TGTGCCAGCAGCCAAGATGGAAACACCATATATTTT.

The chain recombines TRBV6-1 with TRBJ1-5, with a weak D call TRBD1 (5 bases). This CDR3 is 15 amino acids long. V dropped 1 base and J dropped 4 bases, with 11 bases sitting between them. Germline CDR1 MNHNS, CDR2 SASEGT. The CDR3 DNA reads TGTGCCAGCAGTGAAGAGGTCGAGGGGAATCAGCCCCAGCATTTT. It codes for CASSEEVEGNQPQHF.

V gene TRBV19 combines with J gene TRBJ2-5; D remains unclear. Germline V gene sequence: CDR1 LNHDA, CDR2 SQIVND (reference sequence). V dropped 3 bases and J dropped 2 bases, with 7 bases sitting between them. The CDR3 contains 13 residues. The CDR3 is CASSIWNQETQYF. The CDR3 nucleotides read TGTGCCAGTAGTATTTGGAATCAAGAGACCCAGTACTTC.

This rearrangement joins TRBV2 to TRBJ2-6; 9 bases are shared with TRBD1. Germline V gives CDR1 SNHLY, CDR2 FYNNEI. V shed 6 bases and J 1 base; nucleotides not matched to a gene: 10. This CDR3 has 18 residues. CDR3 residues: CASSQPTGGVSGANVLTF. CDR3 in DNA: TGTGCCAGCAGCCAGCCGACAGGGGGAGTATCTGGGGCCAACGTCCTGACTTTC.

CDR3 DNA sequence: TGTGCCAGTAGTATTCCTCGACAGGGTGGGAACACTGAAGCTTTCTTT. It encodes CASSIPRQGGNTEAFF. V gene TRBV19 combines with J gene TRBJ1-1; 7 bases match TRBD1. Germline CDR1 reads LNHDA; CDR2 reads SQIVND (reference sequence). V was pared by 3 bases and J by 1 base, with 8 bases of the junction left unmatched. This CDR3 is 16 amino acids long.

This chain links TRBV6-6 with TRBJ1-5; D gene uncertain. This CDR3 spans 10 amino acids. Deletions cut 8 bases from V and 6 bases from J, with 5 bases between. Germline V lookup: CDR1 MNHNY, CDR2 SVGAGI (reference sequence). This CDR3 is CASGIQPQHF. The CDR3 DNA sequence: TGTGCCAGCGGAATTCAGCCCCAGCATTTT.